This T cell receptor beta chain was sequenced in a study of early T cells in non-severe SARS-CoV-2 infection. Study-wide context: Bulk RNA taken from unsorted whole blood was sequenced, leaving chains unpaired.

At least ten counts were recorded for this clonotype. The CDR3 is 13 amino acids. Deletions cut 2 bases from V and 2 bases from J, with 5 bases between. The germline V gene has CDR1 SGHTA and CDR2 FQGTGA. Via MiXCR, TCRdb re-called the 5' RACE reads, giving one row per CDR3 protein. In the table there are more than 60,000 distinct CDR3 sequences, roughly 9.4% of which are singletons. The chain recombines TRBV7-3 with TRBJ2-3, with D unresolved. The sample comprised whole blood. The TCR sequence derives from an adult who was a healthcare worker with PCR-confirmed SARS-CoV-2 infection or an uninfected control (not recorded which). DNA of the CDR3: TGTGCCAGCAGCTTAGGATTCACAGATACGCAGTATTTT. Its protein is CASSLGFTDTQYF.